This T cell receptor beta chain appears in the sequencing data of a study of PD-L1 blockade in urothelial cancer. Trimming left V 4 bases short and J 3 bases short, with 10 bases between. CDR1 and CDR2 (germline): SEHNR, FQNEAQ (reference sequence). The CDR3 totals 13 residues. Sequencing used immunoSEQ multiplex PCR; TCRdb keeps in-frame clones, though not all of them. Seen here are 100,000 or so clones, about 85% observed once, and the top ten hold roughly 2.3%. The source is a man aged 50-60 years with urothelial cancer. The sequences come from PBMCs, collected around atezolizumab (anti-PD-L1) treatment. The chain joins TRBV7-9 to TRBJ2-7; D unclear. CDR3 coding DNA: TGTGCCAGCAGCTCATGGAGAGACTACGAGCAGTACTTC. Encoded protein: CASSSWRDYEQYF. The variable domain in full, completed from reference TRBV7-9 and TRBJ2-7, reads DTGVSQNPRHKITKRGQNVTFRCDPISEHNRLYWYRQTLGQGPEFLTYFQNEAQLEKSRLLSDRFSAERPKGSFSTLEIQRTEQGDSAMYLCASSSWRDYEQYFGPGTRLTVT.